A selection of T cell receptor beta chains follows, all from one sample in a study of radiation and T cells in renal cell carcinoma. Using immunoSEQ multiplex PCR, the repertoire was profiled, and TCRdb retains in-frame clones only, with some absent. The table has 130,000 to 150,000 clones, about 86% seen once; the top ten hold about a sixth. Sequencing used blood, obtained from a patient whose treatment included radiotherapy and nephrectomy. The origin of the receptors is a woman aged 50 to 65 with renal cell carcinoma. CDR3s include the opening cysteine and the closing phenylalanine or tryptophan. The D gene is left open where the match is weak. Clone size appears in some rows only: once, few, many, or a class for an expanded clone.

NA	17	TRBV6-1	NA	TRBJ2-6	CASSGGRLGSGANVLTF	TGTGCCAGCAGTGGGGGGCGCCTAGGCTCTGGGGCCAACGTCCTGACTTTC
NA	11	TRBV28	NA	TRBJ2-2	CASLGPGELFF	TGTGCCAGCTTGGGCCCCGGGGAGCTGTTTTTT
once	15	TRBV27	NA	TRBJ2-1	CASSLDPLNSDEQFF	TGTGCCAGCAGTTTGGACCCACTCAACAGCGATGAGCAGTTCTTC
NA	16	TRBV5-6	TRBD1	TRBJ1-5	CASSFRDRGPNQPQHF	TGTGCCAGCAGCTTCAGGGACAGGGGGCCCAATCAGCCCCAGCATTTT
NA	14	TRBV7-2	NA	TRBJ2-3	CASRRPVRTDTQYF	TGTGCCAGCAGAAGACCTGTCCGCACAGATACGCAGTATTTT
NA	14	TRBV6-5	TRBD1	TRBJ1-1	CASSPPGGGTEAFF	TGTGCCAGCAGCCCCCCAGGGGGAGGCACTGAAGCTTTCTTT
NA	15	TRBV5-1	NA	TRBJ2-3	CASSLGGEGTDTQYF	TGCGCCAGCAGCTTGGGGGGAGAGGGCACAGATACGCAGTATTTT
NA	14	TRBV28	NA	TRBJ1-4	CASSFSGLYEKLFF	TGTGCCAGCAGTTTTTCTGGTCTGTATGAAAAACTGTTTTTT
NA	11	TRBV30	NA	TRBJ1-2	CACQVDYGYTF	TGTGCCTGCCAGGTTGACTATGGCTACACCTTC
NA	13	TRBV6-6	NA	TRBJ2-7	CASIARDLYEQYF	TGTGCCAGCATAGCTAGAGATCTCTACGAGCAGTACTTC
once	13	TRBV13	TRBD1	TRBJ2-7	CASSQLTGYEQYF	TGTGCCAGCAGCCAATTGACAGGGTACGAGCAGTACTTC
NA	15	TRBV4-2	NA	TRBJ2-1	CASSQGFASWNEQFF	TGTGCCAGCAGCCAAGGTTTCGCTAGTTGGAATGAGCAGTTCTTC
NA	14	TRBV4-3	NA	TRBJ1-2	CASSTLRDDWGYTF	TGCGCCAGCAGTACCCTCCGGGACGATTGGGGCTACACCTTC
NA	14	TRBV5-1	NA	TRBJ2-3	CASNAVGGIDTQYF	TGCGCCAGCAATGCGGTCGGGGGAATAGATACGCAGTATTTT
NA	15	TRBV14	NA	TRBJ2-1	CASSQGQGLGNEQFF	TGTGCCAGCAGCCAAGGCCAGGGTTTGGGCAATGAGCAGTTCTTC
NA	14	TRBV6-5	NA	TRBJ1-5	CASSPYRRNQPQHF	TGTGCCAGCAGCCCTTATAGGAGGAATCAGCCCCAGCATTTT
NA	15	TRBV5-4	TRBD1	TRBJ1-6	CASSLYRGNNSPLHF	TGTGCCAGCAGCTTGTACAGGGGGAATAATTCACCCCTCCACTTT
NA	11	TRBV6-5	NA	TRBJ1-3	CASRTGNTIYF	TGTGCCAGCAGAACTGGAAACACCATATATTTT
NA	14	TRBV5-5	NA	TRBJ2-1	CASSFRTENNEQFF	TGTGCCAGCAGCTTTCGGACAGAGAACAATGAGCAGTTCTTC
NA	17	TRBV27	NA	TRBJ1-1	CASSLSAGGIGNTEAFF	TGTGCCAGCAGTTTATCGGCGGGGGGGATCGGGAACACTGAAGCTTTCTTT
NA	15	TRBV27	NA	TRBJ1-6	CASSLVRSYNSPLHF	TGTGCCAGCAGTTTAGTAAGGTCCTATAATTCACCCCTCCACTTT
NA	11	TRBV28	TRBD1	TRBJ1-6	CASRGDRVFHF	TGTGCCAGCAGGGGGGACAGGGTTTTCCACTTT
NA	16	TRBV4-3	NA	TRBJ2-2	CASSQGTGQNTGELFF	TGCGCCAGCAGCCAAGGTACGGGACAGAACACCGGGGAGCTGTTTTTT
NA	15	TRBV10-2	NA	TRBJ2-3	CASISSGLSTDTQYF	TGCGCCAGCATTTCATCAGGTCTCAGCACAGATACGCAGTATTTT
NA	13	TRBV15	NA	TRBJ2-1	CATSRGVFNEQFF	TGTGCCACCAGCAGGGGGGTTTTTAATGAGCAGTTCTTC
NA	12	TRBV11-2	NA	TRBJ2-3	CASNLHPDTQYF	TGTGCCAGCAACCTACATCCAGATACGCAGTATTTT
NA	16	TRBV7-2	NA	TRBJ2-7	CASSSQVGGETYEQYF	TGTGCCAGCAGCTCCCAGGTGGGGGGCGAAACATACGAGCAGTACTTC
NA	13	TRBV5-8	NA	TRBJ2-4	CASSPTGGDIQYF	TGTGCCAGCAGTCCGACTGGGGGCGACATTCAGTACTTC
NA	14	TRBV6-6	NA	TRBJ2-7	CASTPRRGSYEQYF	TGTGCCAGCACTCCCCGGAGGGGATCGTACGAGCAGTACTTC
NA	11	TRBV7-2	NA	TRBJ1-1	CASSLKVEAFF	TGTGCCAGCAGCCTTAAAGTTGAAGCTTTCTTT
NA	16	TRBV5-4	NA	TRBJ2-1	CASSVRSRGVYNEQFF	TGTGCCAGCAGCGTCCGGTCTCGCGGCGTGTACAATGAGCAGTTCTTC
NA	15	TRBV5-6	NA	TRBJ1-1	CASSALPGAITEAFF	TGTGCCAGCAGCGCACTACCGGGAGCTATTACTGAAGCTTTCTTT
NA	15	TRBV10-3	TRBD2	TRBJ2-1	CAISERLAGAGEQFF	TGTGCCATCAGTGAGAGACTAGCGGGGGCCGGGGAGCAGTTCTTC
NA	15	TRBV19	TRBD1	TRBJ1-5	CASSIAQGANQPQHF	TGTGCCAGTAGTATTGCCCAGGGGGCGAATCAGCCCCAGCATTTT
NA	19	TRBV27	NA	TRBJ1-3	CASSPRTIGRLNSGNTIYF	TGTGCCAGCAGTCCCAGAACTATAGGACGGCTTAACTCTGGAAACACCATATATTTT
NA	18	TRBV12-2	NA	TRBJ2-6	CASRLDYPRGAGANVLTF	TGTGCAAGTCGCTTAGATTACCCGCGGGGGGCTGGGGCCAACGTCCTGACTTTC
NA	16	TRBV27	NA	TRBJ1-1	CASRLEGRIMNTEAFF	TGTGCCAGCAGACTTGAGGGACGGATCATGAACACTGAAGCTTTCTTT
NA	17	TRBV18	NA	TRBJ2-1	CASSPIGGLSSYNEQFF	TGTGCCAGCTCACCAATCGGCGGATTGAGCTCCTACAATGAGCAGTTCTTC
NA	13	TRBV5-4	TRBD1	TRBJ1-1	CASSFGTEKKAFF	TGTGCCAGCAGCTTTGGGACAGAAAAGAAAGCTTTCTTT
once	16	TRBV19	NA	TRBJ1-5	CASTRVHQLGNQPQHF	TGTGCCAGTACAAGGGTCCACCAGCTTGGCAATCAGCCCCAGCATTTT
NA	15	TRBV15	NA	TRBJ2-3	CATSRDAASTDTQYF	TGTGCCACCAGCAGAGATGCAGCGAGCACAGATACGCAGTATTTT
NA	14	TRBV5-6	TRBD2	TRBJ2-5	CASSPTGGTETQYF	TGTGCCAGCAGCCCAACGGGGGGGACGGAGACCCAGTACTTC
few	13	TRBV30	NA	TRBJ1-1	CAGGQLVNTEAFF	TGTGCCGGGGGCCAACTCGTGAACACTGAAGCTTTCTTT
NA	14	TRBV5-4	TRBD1	TRBJ1-1	CASSIYRGGTEAFF	TGTGCCAGCAGCATATACAGGGGAGGCACTGAAGCTTTCTTT
NA	14	TRBV6-5	NA	TRBJ1-6	CASSRIGDNSPLHF	TGTGCCAGCAGTAGGATAGGGGATAATTCACCCCTCCACTTT
NA	14	TRBV7-9	NA	TRBJ2-1	CASTHEGSHNEQFF	TGTGCCAGCACCCACGAGGGCAGTCACAATGAGCAGTTCTTC
NA	13	TRBV6-5	NA	TRBJ1-1	CASSQSVNTEAFF	TGTGCCAGCAGTCAGTCGGTGAACACTGAAGCTTTCTTT
once	15	TRBV2	TRBD2	TRBJ2-2	CASRGTSGSSGELFF	TGTGCCAGCAGAGGGACTAGCGGGAGTTCCGGGGAGCTGTTTTTT
once	16	TRBV5-1	NA	TRBJ2-7	CASREGSGKSSYEQYF	TGCGCCAGCAGAGAGGGGTCAGGGAAGAGCTCCTACGAGCAGTACTTC
NA	17	TRBV19	NA	TRBJ1-6	CASSKLSPYSYNSPLHF	TGTGCCAGTAGTAAGTTGTCCCCATACTCCTATAATTCACCCCTCCACTTT
NA	14	TRBV28	NA	TRBJ1-4	CASSQGTTNEKLFF	TGTGCCAGCAGTCAGGGTACAACTAATGAAAAACTGTTTTTT
NA	13	TRBV6-6	NA	TRBJ2-3	CASSYSNPDTQYF	TGTGCCAGCAGTTACTCGAACCCGGATACGCAGTATTTT